The sequence of this TCR beta chain was determined in a study of blood T cell repertoires in COVID-19 (dated by TCRdb to 2020 to 2022). The study in broad terms: The collaborator samples originated in the United States, Italy and Spain and spanned the acute and convalescent phases of COVID-19. The dataset comprised deeply sampled blood TCRbeta repertoires from subjects exposed to, actively infected with, or recovered from COVID-19. The prospective study material was composed of cDNA or gDNA derived from T cells, B-cell-depleted T cells, or PBMCs. Samples came from the ongoing ImmuneRACE study (first 160 participants) plus 1,254 subjects from 6 global collaborators. Where available, HLA class I and class II types were obtained from metadata supplied by the sample provider rather than from assay-based typing. A de-identified subject ID, COVID-19 status, age in years and sex were almost always included in the sample metadata. The repertoires were made available in a free public database intended to serve as a resource for research on the immune response to SARS-CoV-2.

The CDR3 runs 12 amino acids, cysteine and phenylalanine included. The sequence is cut down to CDR3 DNA, 36 bases in frame from base 1. V drops 6 bases and J drops 14 bases, leaving 18 bases in between. TCRbeta CDR3 regions were amplified from genomic DNA by means of the immunoSEQ Assay, a bias-controlled multiplex PCR. The authors processed their data as follows. Within the assay, amplification of reference gene primers was used to estimate how many nucleated cells each sample contained. To quantify the absolute abundance of each unique TCRbeta CDR3 rearrangement, sequence reads were collapsed and filtered. For each sample, productive Simpson clonality was calculated by taking the square root of Simpson's diversity index across productive rearrangements. Held by TCRdb, this immuneACCESS table contains in-frame sequences only and omits some clones. Under half of the omission traces to an unresolved V gene where checked; the cause of the rest is unknown. The V and J calls and clone size come from that table; D and trimming were worked out from the DNA. The sample table records about 280,000 clones; 85% of these occur just once. The top ten clones comprise approximately 12% of the sample.

The collaborating institutions used their own protocols to collect whole blood in K2EDTA tubes. For TCRbeta analysis, collaborator samples were shipped as frozen whole blood, as isolated PBMCs, or as DNA extracted from either sample type. Of note for this clone: The clone's antigen remains unknown. Base-call qualities are not available, and no considerably larger clone is one nucleotide away.

Overall study outcomes, separate from this receptor: The amount of clinical and demographic metadata varied by source and participant and was provided uncurated.

Material for sequencing was peripheral blood. The sequence derives from a human donor in a cohort sampled during active COVID-19. The rearrangement joined TRBV12-3 or TRBV12-4 to TRBJ2-3; the best D guess is TRBD2, with 6 bases matching. The base sequence is TGTGCCAGCAGCAGGGACGGGGGACGATTGTATTTT. Translated, it reads CASSRDGGRLYF.